This TCR beta chain was captured by sequencing in a study of blood T cell repertoires in COVID-19. Study context: Sites in the United States, Italy and Spain provided acute and convalescent COVID-19 samples. T cells, B-cell-depleted T cells, or PBMCs provided the cDNA or gDNA that served as material.

Source study methods: Quantification of nucleated cells was approximated via reference gene primer amplification. Here immunoSEQ multiplex PCR was the method, and the copy in TCRdb shows in-frame clones only, minus some. V and J calls and clone size are given by that table; D and trimming were obtained from the DNA. The data hold under 250,000 clones, with roughly four fifths observed a single time. Germline V CDR1 and CDR2: SGHTA, FQGNSA. This CDR3 contains 18 residues. V shed 4 bases, J shed 5 bases, and the junction held 12 bases outside the gene matches. The origin of this receptor is a woman in her 30s who had recovered from COVID-19. This rearrangement joins TRBV7-2 to TRBJ2-5; 14 bases agree with TRBD2. Specimen: peripheral blood. The CDR3 DNA follows: TGTGCCAGCAGCTCGGGACTAGCGGGAGTATTGGTTGTGGAGACCCAGTACTTC. Translating it yields CASSSGLAGVLVVETQYF.